These 23 T cell receptor beta chains originate from one sample sequenced in a study of OX40 agonist ivuxolimab in advanced cancers. TCRdb keeps only in-frame clones here, not all; method: immunoSEQ multiplex PCR. The sample includes roughly 97,000 clones, around nine tenths of them seen just once. The source material was CD4+ or CD8+ T cells sorted from blood, sampled in a trial of the OX40 agonist ivuxolimab. The origin of the receptors is an adult with an advanced solid tumor such as melanoma, head and neck, liver or kidney cancer.

The rearrangement joins TRBV19 to TRBJ2-3; 8 nucleotides align to TRBD2. V lost 5 bases to trimming and J lost 2 bases; unmatched junction nucleotides: 12. The CDR3 consists of 17 residues. Germline-derived CDR1 and CDR2 are LNHDA and SQIVND (reference sequence). DNA of the CDR3: TGTGCCAGTAGTCCCCGGACTAGCCTTTGGTCCACAGATACGCAGTATTTT. It yields the protein CASSPRTSLWSTDTQYF.

This chain uses TRBV7-8 with TRBJ2-1, with 14 bases identical to TRBD2. CDR1 and CDR2 from the germline V gene are SGHVS and FQNEAQ. This CDR3 is built from 18 residues. Trimming took 5 bases from V and 0 from J; bases not matched to a gene: 6. The CDR3, as DNA: TGTGCCAGCAGCCCGGGACTAGCGGGGGCTAGCTCCTACAATGAGCAGTTCTTC. Its translation is CASSPGLAGASSYNEQFF.

This clone showed up just once. This chain links TRBV7-2 with TRBJ1-1, with unresolved D. The CDR3 runs to 14 residues. V lost 1 base, J lost 1 base, and 7 bases lay in between. Germline assignment: CDR1 SGHTA and CDR2 FQGNSA. Here the CDR3 reads CASSLGMENTEAFF. The DNA for the CDR3 is TGTGCCAGCAGCTTAGGGATGGAGAACACTGAAGCTTTCTTT.

The rearrangement joins TRBV29-1 to TRBJ1-4, with 10 nucleotides matching TRBD1. V lost 6 bases and J lost 5; bases outside the gene matches: 0. The CDR3 runs to 12 residues. Germline loops: CDR1 SQVTM, CDR2 ANQGSEA. CDR3 in amino acids: CSVGQGNEKLFF. CDR3 nucleotide sequence: TGCAGCGTGGGACAGGGGAATGAAAAACTGTTTTTT.

CDR3 nucleotides: TGCGCCAGCAGCTTAACGGGGACTAGCGGGACCGCGTACGAGCAGTACTTC. Translation gives CASSLTGTSGTAYEQYF. V gene TRBV5-1 combines with J gene TRBJ2-7, with 13 bases identical to TRBD2. CDR1 and CDR2 from the germline V gene are SGHRS and YFSETQ. The V and J ends lost 2 bases and 4 bases, in that order; junction bases with no gene match: 9. The CDR3 is made up of 17 amino acids.

The rearrangement uses TRBV19 and TRBJ1-1, with TRBD1 identical over 9 bases. Germline V gives CDR1 LNHDA, CDR2 SQIVND (reference sequence). J lost 9 bases, V lost 5 bases, and 7 bases had no gene match. This CDR3 comprises 13 residues. The CDR3 sequence: CASSDRQGVQAFF. DNA for the CDR3: TGTGCCAGTAGTGACCGACAGGGGGTACAAGCTTTCTTT. The full variable domain, rest sourced from reference TRBV19 and TRBJ1-1, is DGGITQSPKYLFRKEGQNVTLSCEQNLNHDAMYWYRQDPGQGLRLIYYSQIVNDFQKGDIAEGYSVSREKKESFPLTVTSAQKNPTAFYLCASSDRQGVQAFFGQGTRLTVV.

The CDR3 DNA follows: TGCGCCAGCAGCTCCGGGACAGGGGGAAATTCACCCCTCCACTTT. This encodes CASSSGTGGNSPLHF. The chain recombines TRBV5-1 with TRBJ1-6; 11 bases map to TRBD1. Germline trimming cut 3 bases from V and 7 bases from J; bases unmatched to any gene: 3. There are 15 residues in the CDR3. Germline lookup yields CDR1 SGHRS and CDR2 YFSETQ. Complete variable domain (other parts from reference TRBV5-1 and TRBJ1-6): KAGVTQTPRYLIKTRGQQVTLSCSPISGHRSVSWYQQTPGQGLQFLFEYFSETQRNKGNFPGRFSGRQFSNSRSEMNVSTLELGDSALYLCASSSGTGGNSPLHFGNGTRLTVT.

The rearrangement links TRBV7-2 to TRBJ2-1, with D possibly being TRBD1 or TRBD2 (6 bases each). CDR3 length: 17 residues. CDR1 is SGHTA, CDR2 FQGNSA, per germline. The V end lost 1 base, the J end lost 2 bases, and 15 bases lay between the germline ends. The CDR3 DNA is TGTGCCAGCAGCTTAGGCGGGGTGGGGGCAACCTACAATGAGCAGTTCTTC. Translating gives CASSLGGVGATYNEQFF.

The chain recombines TRBV6-5 with TRBJ2-7; 10 positions match TRBD1. V gave up 6 bases and J gave up 9 bases; unmatched junction bases: 11. The CDR3 totals 14 residues. CDR1 and CDR2 from the germline V gene are MNHEY and SVGAGI. In nucleotides, the CDR3 is TGTGCCAGCAGGCAGACAGGGGGCGAGGTTACGCAGTACTTC. Translating it yields CASRQTGGEVTQYF.

The chain uses TRBV15 and TRBJ2-7, with D possibly TRBD1 on 5 matching bases. Germline V gives CDR1 LNHNV, CDR2 YYDKDF (reference sequence). Trimming removed 2 bases from V and 6 bases from J, with 20 bases in between. CDR3 size: 16 residues. For the CDR3, the DNA is TGTGCCACCAGCAGACCTGGTCGAGGCAGGGCAGGCGAGCAGTACTTC. This translates into CATSRPGRGRAGEQYF.

The rearrangement uses TRBV28 and TRBJ2-3; no reliable D call. Germline lookup yields CDR1 MDHEN and CDR2 SYDVKM. V was cut by 8 bases and J by 0 bases, with 9 bases left in between. The CDR3 runs to 13 residues. The CDR3 is CASWVTSTDTQYF. The CDR3, as DNA: TGTGCCAGCTGGGTAACTAGCACAGATACGCAGTATTTT.

This clone was counted a single time. V and J are TRBV10-3 and TRBJ2-6; 10 bases line up with TRBD1. Trimming took 7 bases from V and 2 from J; bases not matched to a gene: 8. Germline V lookup: CDR1 ENHRY, CDR2 SYGVKD. The CDR3 spans 17 residues. The CDR3 here is CAINPGQGIAGANVLTF. CDR3 sequence (DNA): TGTGCCATCAATCCGGGACAGGGGATAGCTGGGGCCAACGTCCTGACTTTC.

V and J are TRBV19 and TRBJ1-1, with D tentatively TRBD1 (5 bases). Germline CDR1 LNHDA, CDR2 SQIVND (reference sequence). There are 14 residues in the CDR3. V lost 3 bases, J lost 4 bases, and 12 bases lay in between. The CDR3 bases are TGTGCCAGTAGTATCTTCGAGGGGTTCACTGAAGCTTTCTTT. Protein sequence: CASSIFEGFTEAFF.

The chain has TRBV6-6 and TRBJ1-3; D gene ambiguous. This CDR3 is built from 13 residues. The V gene lost 6 bases and the J gene lost 0 bases, with 6 bases spanning the gap. The germline CDR1 and CDR2 sequences are MNHNY and SVGAGI (reference sequence). CDR3 nucleotides: TGTGCCAGCAGGGGAGGCTCTGGAAACACCATATATTTT. Translated, it gives CASRGGSGNTIYF.

The rearrangement links TRBV7-6 to TRBJ1-5; no definite D call. V was cut by 1 base and J by 7 bases, with 8 bases left in between. The CDR3 consists of 13 residues. Germline V gives CDR1 SGHVS, CDR2 FNYEAQ. The CDR3 sequence: CASSLEPGQPQHF. DNA of the CDR3: TGTGCCAGCAGCTTAGAGCCGGGACAGCCCCAGCATTTT.

The genes are TRBV29-1 and TRBJ1-1, with 7 bases lining up with TRBD1. The germline gives CDR1 SQVTM, CDR2 ANQGSEA. CDR3 size: 14 residues. J lost 8 bases, V lost 6 bases, and 15 bases had no gene match. The CDR3 protein is CSVDSPQGRTEAFF. The CDR3 DNA reads as TGCAGCGTAGATTCACCACAGGGGCGAACAGAAGCTTTCTTT.

This chain joins TRBV6-6 and TRBJ2-1, with TRBD2 identical over 12 bases. Germline V lookup: CDR1 MNHNY, CDR2 SVGAGI (reference sequence). With 6 bases clipped from V and 10 bases from J, the junction kept 13 bases outside the gene matches. The CDR3 sequence is 16 residues long. For the CDR3, the DNA is TGTGCCAGCAGCCTCCCAGGGGGGCTAGCGGGGGGGGAGCAGTTCTTC. It codes for CASSLPGGLAGGEQFF.

The chain combines TRBV7-2 with TRBJ2-1; 7 nucleotides align to TRBD2. After removal of 5 bases from V and 3 bases from J, the junction contained 7 bases not matched to a gene. From germline, CDR1 is SGHTA and CDR2 FQGNSA. This CDR3 contains 15 residues. The chain's CDR3 is CASSPVGGNYNEQFF. The CDR3 DNA reads TGTGCCAGCAGCCCCGTGGGGGGGAACTACAATGAGCAGTTCTTC.

This chain links TRBV6-4 with TRBJ2-1; 9 bases map to TRBD2. Looked up from germline, CDR1 is MRHNA and CDR2 is SNTAGT. The CDR3 length is 16 residues. Trimming cost V 2 bases and J 7 bases; bases outside gene matches: 9. The CDR3 DNA follows: TGTGCCAGCAGTGACGGCGGGGGGGCCCAAGGGAATGAGCAGTTCTTC. Protein product: CASSDGGGAQGNEQFF.

The chain couples TRBV27 to TRBJ2-1, with 14 bases lining up with TRBD2. The CDR3 contains 15 residues. J gave up 9 bases and V 5 bases, and 6 bases lay outside the gene matches. CDR1 and CDR2 (germline): MNHEY, SMNVEV (reference sequence). The CDR3 DNA follows: TGTGCCAGCAGTCCAGGGACTAGCGGGGGAATTGAGCAGTTCTTC. Its translation: CASSPGTSGGIEQFF.

The chain recombines TRBV28 with TRBJ2-3, with 8 nucleotides matching TRBD1. This CDR3 is built from 12 residues. V gave up 5 bases and J gave up 9 bases; unmatched junction bases: 4. The germline V gene has CDR1 MDHEN and CDR2 SYDVKM. The DNA of the CDR3 is TGTGCCAGCAGTCTTCGACAGGGGACGCAGTATTTT. Amino acid sequence: CASSLRQGTQYF.

CDR3 coding DNA: TGTGCCAGCAGGGTCGGTGGAGGGAACACCGGGGAGCTGTTTTTT. Translation: CASRVGGGNTGELFF. V gene TRBV4-2 combines with J gene TRBJ2-2; D possibly corresponds to TRBD2 (5 bases). The ends were cut back, 6 bases at V and 1 base at J, with 12 bases in the middle. The CDR3 is 15 residues long. CDR1 is LGHNA, CDR2 YNFKEQ, per germline.

V is TRBV30 and J is TRBJ2-5; tentatively, D is TRBD1 or TRBD2 (6 bases each). The CDR3 runs to 14 residues. Trimming cost V 0 bases and J 7 bases, with 15 bases left between them. CDR1 and CDR2 from the germline V gene are GTSNPN and SVGIG (reference sequence). CDR3 region: CAWSVWGAPGTQYF. Here the CDR3 DNA reads TGTGCCTGGAGTGTCTGGGGGGCCCCGGGGACCCAGTACTTC.